This T cell receptor (beta chain) derives from a study of regulatory T cells in long-lasting Graves disease. Library construction for TCR beta used iRepertoire HTBI primers and Arm-PCR of CDR3 regions. Using its own MiXCR run on the multiplex PCR reads, TCRdb lists one record per CDR3 protein. The sample includes roughly 420,000 distinct CDR3 sequences, about 15% seen only once; the top ten take approximately 15%. There are many counts of this clonotype. The CDR3 totals 15 residues. J gave up 6 bases and V 4 bases, and 5 bases lay outside the gene matches. Time point described: newly diagnosed GD, antithyroid drugs for less than 3 months. RNA extracted from PBMCs served as the sequencing template. These data were also filed under a second study, of T cells in Graves' hyperthyroidism and ophthalmopathy. That work contributes: HTBI primers were used for first-round RT-PCR of the TCR CDR3. Appearing also in blood were most of the thyroid clonotypes expanded above 0.001.

Sequenced material: peripheral blood mononuclear cells (PBMCs), taken at new diagnosis, from a patient treated with antithyroid drugs. This sequence was found in a woman in her 50s with Graves disease. The V gene is TRBV12-3 or TRBV12-4, the J gene TRBJ1-5; the match to TRBD1 covers 11 bases. The CDR3 here is CASSSGQGAAQPQHF. In nucleotides, the CDR3 is TGTGCCAGCAGTTCTGGACAGGGGGCGGCTCAGCCCCAGCATTTT.